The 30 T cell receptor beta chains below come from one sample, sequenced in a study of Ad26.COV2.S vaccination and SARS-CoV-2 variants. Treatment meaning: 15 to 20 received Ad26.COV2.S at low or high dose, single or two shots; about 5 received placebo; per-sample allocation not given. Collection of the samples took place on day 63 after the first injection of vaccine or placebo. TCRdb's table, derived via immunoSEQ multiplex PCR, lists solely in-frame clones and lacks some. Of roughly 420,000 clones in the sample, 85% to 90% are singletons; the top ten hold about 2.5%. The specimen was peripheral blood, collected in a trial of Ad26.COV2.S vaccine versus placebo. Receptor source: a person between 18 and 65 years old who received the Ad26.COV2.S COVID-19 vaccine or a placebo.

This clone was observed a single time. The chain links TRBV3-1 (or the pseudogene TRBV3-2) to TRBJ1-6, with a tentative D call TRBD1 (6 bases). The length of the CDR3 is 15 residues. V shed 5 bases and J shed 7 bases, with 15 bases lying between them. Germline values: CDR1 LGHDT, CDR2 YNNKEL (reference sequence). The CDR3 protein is CASSGPGGLNSPLHF. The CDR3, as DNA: TGTGCCAGCAGCGGACCCGGGGGGCTCAATTCACCCCTCCACTTT.

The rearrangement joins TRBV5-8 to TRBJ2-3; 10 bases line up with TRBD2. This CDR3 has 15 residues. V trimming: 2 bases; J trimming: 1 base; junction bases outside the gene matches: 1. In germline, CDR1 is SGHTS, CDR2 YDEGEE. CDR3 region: CASSLTSGGTDTQYF. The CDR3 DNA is TGTGCCAGCAGCTTAACTAGCGGGGGCACAGATACGCAGTATTTT.

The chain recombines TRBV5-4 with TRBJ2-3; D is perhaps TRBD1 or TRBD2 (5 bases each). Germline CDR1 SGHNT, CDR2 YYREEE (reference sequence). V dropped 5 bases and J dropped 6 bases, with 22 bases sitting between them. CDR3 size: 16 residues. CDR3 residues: CASSHKSGTEYDTQYF. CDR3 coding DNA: TGTGCCAGCAGTCATAAGTCCGGGACGGAGTACGATACGCAGTATTTT.

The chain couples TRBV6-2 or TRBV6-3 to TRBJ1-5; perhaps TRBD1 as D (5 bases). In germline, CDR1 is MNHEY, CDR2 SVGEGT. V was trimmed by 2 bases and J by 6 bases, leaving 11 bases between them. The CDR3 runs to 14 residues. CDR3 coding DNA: TGTGCCAGCAGTTACGGGCAGGGCGGTCAGCCCCAGCATTTT. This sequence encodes CASSYGQGGQPQHF.

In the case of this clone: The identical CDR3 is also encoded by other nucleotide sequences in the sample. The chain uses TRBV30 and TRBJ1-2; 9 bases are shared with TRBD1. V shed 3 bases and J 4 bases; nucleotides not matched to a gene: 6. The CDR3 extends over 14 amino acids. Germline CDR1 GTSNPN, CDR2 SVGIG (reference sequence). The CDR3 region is CAWSPPGQGYGYTF. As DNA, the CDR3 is TGTGCCTGGAGCCCTCCGGGACAGGGCTATGGCTACACCTTC.

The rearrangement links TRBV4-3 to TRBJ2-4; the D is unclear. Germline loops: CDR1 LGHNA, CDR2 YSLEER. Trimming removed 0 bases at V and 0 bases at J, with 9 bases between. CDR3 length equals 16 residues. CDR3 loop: CASSQEVGIAKNIQYF. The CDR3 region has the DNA TGCGCCAGCAGCCAAGAAGTGGGAATAGCCAAAAACATTCAGTACTTC.

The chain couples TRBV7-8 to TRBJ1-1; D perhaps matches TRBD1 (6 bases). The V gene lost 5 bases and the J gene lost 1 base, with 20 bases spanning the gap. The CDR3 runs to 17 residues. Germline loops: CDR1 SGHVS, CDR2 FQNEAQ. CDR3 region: CASSPNPGTRSNTEAFF. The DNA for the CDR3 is TGTGCCAGCAGCCCCAACCCCGGGACACGCTCGAACACTGAAGCTTTCTTT.

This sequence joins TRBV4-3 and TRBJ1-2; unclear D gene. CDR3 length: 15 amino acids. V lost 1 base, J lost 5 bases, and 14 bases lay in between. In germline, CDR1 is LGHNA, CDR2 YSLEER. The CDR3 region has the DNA TGCGCCAGCAGCCAAGCGAAAGGGCGCGGTTATGGCTACACCTTC. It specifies CASSQAKGRGYGYTF.

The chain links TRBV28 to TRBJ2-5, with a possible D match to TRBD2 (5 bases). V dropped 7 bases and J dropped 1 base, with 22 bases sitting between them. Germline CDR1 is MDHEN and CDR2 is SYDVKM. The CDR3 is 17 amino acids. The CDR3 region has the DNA TGTGCCAGCAACCCGACTAAACACCTCCACGCCCAAGAGACCCAGTACTTC. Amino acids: CASNPTKHLHAQETQYF.

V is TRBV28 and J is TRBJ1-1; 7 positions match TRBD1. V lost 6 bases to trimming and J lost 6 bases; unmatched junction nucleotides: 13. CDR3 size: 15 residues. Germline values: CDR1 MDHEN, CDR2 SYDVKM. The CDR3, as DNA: TGTGCCAGCAGCTCGCCGCAACAGGGGAAGGCTGAAGCTTTCTTT. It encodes CASSSPQQGKAEAFF.

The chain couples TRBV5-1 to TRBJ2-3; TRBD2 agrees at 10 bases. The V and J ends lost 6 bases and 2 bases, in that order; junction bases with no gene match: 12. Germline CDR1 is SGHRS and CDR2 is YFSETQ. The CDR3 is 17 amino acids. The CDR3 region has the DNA TGCGCCAGCAATAAGGAGGCTAGCGGGAGCCTCACAGATACGCAGTATTTT. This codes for CASNKEASGSLTDTQYF.

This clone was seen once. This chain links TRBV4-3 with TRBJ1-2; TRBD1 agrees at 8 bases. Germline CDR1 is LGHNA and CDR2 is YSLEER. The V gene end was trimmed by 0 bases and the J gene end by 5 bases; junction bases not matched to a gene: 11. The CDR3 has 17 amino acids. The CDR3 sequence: CASSQDTGQGLGYGYTF. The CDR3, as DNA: TGCGCCAGCAGCCAAGACACCGGACAGGGCTTGGGGTATGGCTACACCTTC.

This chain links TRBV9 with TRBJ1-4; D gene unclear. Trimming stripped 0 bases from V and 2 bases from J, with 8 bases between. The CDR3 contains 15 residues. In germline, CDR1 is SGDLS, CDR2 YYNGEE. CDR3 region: CASSVAGNTNEKLFF. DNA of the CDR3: TGTGCCAGCAGCGTAGCGGGCAACACTAATGAAAAACTGTTTTTT. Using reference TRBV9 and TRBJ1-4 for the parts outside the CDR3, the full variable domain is DSGVTQTPKHLITATGQRVTLRCSPRSGDLSVYWYQQSLDQGLQFLIQYYNGEERAKGNILERFSAQQFPDLHSELNLSSLELGDSALYFCASSVAGNTNEKLFFGSGTQLSVL.

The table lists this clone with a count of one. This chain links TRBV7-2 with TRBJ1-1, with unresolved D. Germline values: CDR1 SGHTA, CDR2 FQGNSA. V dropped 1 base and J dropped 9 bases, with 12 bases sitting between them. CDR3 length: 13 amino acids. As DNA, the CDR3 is TGTGCCAGCAGCTTAGTTGAAGAATCGAAAGCTTTCTTT. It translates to CASSLVEESKAFF.

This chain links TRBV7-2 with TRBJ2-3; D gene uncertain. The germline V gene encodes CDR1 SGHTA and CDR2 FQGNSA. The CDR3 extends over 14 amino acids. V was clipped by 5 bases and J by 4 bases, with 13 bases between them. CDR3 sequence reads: CASSNAWRADTQYF. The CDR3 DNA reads TGTGCCAGCAGCAATGCGTGGCGCGCAGATACGCAGTATTTT.

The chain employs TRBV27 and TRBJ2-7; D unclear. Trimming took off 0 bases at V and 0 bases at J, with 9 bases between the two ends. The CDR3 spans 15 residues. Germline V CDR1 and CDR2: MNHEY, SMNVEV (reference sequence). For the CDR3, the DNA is TGTGCCAGCAGTTTATCCACTCTTAGCTCCTACGAGCAGTACTTC. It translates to CASSLSTLSSYEQYF.

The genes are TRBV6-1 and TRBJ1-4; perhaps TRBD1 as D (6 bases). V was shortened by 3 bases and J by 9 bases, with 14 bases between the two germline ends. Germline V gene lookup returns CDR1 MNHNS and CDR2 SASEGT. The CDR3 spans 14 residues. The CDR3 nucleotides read TGTGCCAGCAGTGACAGGGGAACTCTTCAAAAACTGTTTTTT. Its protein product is CASSDRGTLQKLFF.

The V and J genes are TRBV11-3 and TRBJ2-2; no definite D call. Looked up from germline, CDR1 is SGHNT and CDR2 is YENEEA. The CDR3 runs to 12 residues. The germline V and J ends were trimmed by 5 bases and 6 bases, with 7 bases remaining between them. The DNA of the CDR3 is TGTGCCAGCAGCAAGACGGCCGGGGAGCTGTTTTTT. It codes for CASSKTAGELFF.

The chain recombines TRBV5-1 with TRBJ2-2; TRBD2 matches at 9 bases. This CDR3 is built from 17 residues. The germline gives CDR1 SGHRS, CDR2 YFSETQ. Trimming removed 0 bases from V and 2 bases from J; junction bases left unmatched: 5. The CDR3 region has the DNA TGCGCCAGCAGCTTGGGCGCTAGCGGGACTAACACCGGGGAGCTGTTTTTT. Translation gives CASSLGASGTNTGELFF.

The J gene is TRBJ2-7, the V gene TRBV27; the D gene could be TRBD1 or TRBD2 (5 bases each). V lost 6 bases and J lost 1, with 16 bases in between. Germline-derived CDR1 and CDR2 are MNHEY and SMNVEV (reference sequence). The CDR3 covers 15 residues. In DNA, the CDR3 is TGTGCCAGCAGGGTGGGAGAGGGGCCATCCTACGAGCAGTACTTC. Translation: CASRVGEGPSYEQYF.

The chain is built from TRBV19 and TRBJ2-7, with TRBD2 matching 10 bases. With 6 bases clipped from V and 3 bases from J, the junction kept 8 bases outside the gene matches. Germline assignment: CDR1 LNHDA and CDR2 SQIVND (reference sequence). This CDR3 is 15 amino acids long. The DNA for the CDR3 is TGTGCCAGTAGCCTCATAGCGGGGGGTCTCTACGAGCAGTACTTC. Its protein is CASSLIAGGLYEQYF.

CDR3 region: CASSPRGQGNTEAFF. CDR3 nucleotides: TGTGCCAGCAGCCCGAGGGGGCAGGGTAACACTGAAGCTTTCTTT. The J gene is TRBJ1-1, the V gene TRBV9; TRBD1 matches at 7 bases. The germline CDR1 and CDR2 sequences are SGDLS and YYNGEE. The CDR3 is 15 amino acids. V dropped 4 bases and J dropped 2; count of bases not matched to a gene: 8. Supplemented by reference TRBV9 and TRBJ1-1, the full variable domain reads DSGVTQTPKHLITATGQRVTLRCSPRSGDLSVYWYQQSLDQGLQFLIQYYNGEERAKGNILERFSAQQFPDLHSELNLSSLELGDSALYFCASSPRGQGNTEAFFGQGTRLTVV.

CDR3 residues: CASRPGFINYGYTF. In nucleotides, the CDR3 is TGTGCCAGCAGACCGGGATTTATTAACTATGGCTACACCTTC. This sequence joins TRBV6-5 and TRBJ1-2; D ambiguous. Trimming removed 6 bases from V and 1 base from J, with 12 bases in between. Germline CDR1 MNHEY, CDR2 SVGAGI. The length of the CDR3 is 14 residues.

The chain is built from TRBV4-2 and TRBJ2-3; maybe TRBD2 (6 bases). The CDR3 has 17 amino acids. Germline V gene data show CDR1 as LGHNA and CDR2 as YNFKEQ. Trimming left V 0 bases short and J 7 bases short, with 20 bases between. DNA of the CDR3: TGTGCCAGCAGCCAAGAACGGCGAGGGGCCGGAGGGTATACGCAGTATTTT. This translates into CASSQERRGAGGYTQYF.

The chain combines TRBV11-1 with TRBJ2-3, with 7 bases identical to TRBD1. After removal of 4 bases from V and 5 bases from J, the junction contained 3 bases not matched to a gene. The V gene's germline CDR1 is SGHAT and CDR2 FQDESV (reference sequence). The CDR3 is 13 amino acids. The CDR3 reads CASSWDSVDTQYF. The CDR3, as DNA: TGTGCCAGCAGCTGGGACAGCGTAGATACGCAGTATTTT.

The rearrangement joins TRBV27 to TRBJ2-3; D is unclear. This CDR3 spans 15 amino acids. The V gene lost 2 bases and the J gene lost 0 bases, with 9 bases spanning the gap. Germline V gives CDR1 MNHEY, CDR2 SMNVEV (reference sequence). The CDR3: CASSLLVDSTDTQYF. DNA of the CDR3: TGTGCCAGCAGTTTACTGGTAGATAGCACAGATACGCAGTATTTT.

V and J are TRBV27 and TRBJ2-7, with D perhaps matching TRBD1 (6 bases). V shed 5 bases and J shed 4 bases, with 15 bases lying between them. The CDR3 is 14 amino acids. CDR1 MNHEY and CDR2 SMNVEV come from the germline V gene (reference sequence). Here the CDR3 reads CASSTWDKPYEQYF. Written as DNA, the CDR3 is TGTGCCAGCAGTACGTGGGACAAACCGTACGAGCAGTACTTC.

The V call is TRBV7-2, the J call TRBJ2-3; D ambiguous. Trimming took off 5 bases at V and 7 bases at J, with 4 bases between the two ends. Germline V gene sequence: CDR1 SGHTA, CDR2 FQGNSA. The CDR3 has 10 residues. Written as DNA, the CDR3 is TGTGCCAGCAGCAGAAATACGCAGTATTTT. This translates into CASSRNTQYF.

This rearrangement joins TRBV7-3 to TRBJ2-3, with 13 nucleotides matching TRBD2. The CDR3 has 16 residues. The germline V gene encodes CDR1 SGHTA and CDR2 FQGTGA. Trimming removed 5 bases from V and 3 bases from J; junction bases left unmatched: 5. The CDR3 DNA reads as TGTGCCAGCAGCATCGGACTAGCGGGAGTTACAGATACGCAGTATTTT. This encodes CASSIGLAGVTDTQYF.

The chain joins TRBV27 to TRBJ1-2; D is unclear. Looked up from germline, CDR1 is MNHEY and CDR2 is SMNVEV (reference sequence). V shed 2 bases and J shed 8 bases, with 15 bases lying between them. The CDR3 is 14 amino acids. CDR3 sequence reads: CASSLIAAGWGYTF. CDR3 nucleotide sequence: TGTGCCAGCAGTTTAATTGCGGCGGGATGGGGCTACACCTTC.